Described below is a single TCR beta chain sequence and its context. The data belong to a study of blood T cell repertoires in COVID-19. Looking at the study overall: The cDNA or gDNA used as material had been derived from T cells, B-cell-depleted T cells, or PBMCs.

Original analysis: Amplification of reference gene primers provided the estimated nucleated cell counts. Here immunoSEQ multiplex PCR was the method, and the copy in TCRdb shows in-frame clones only, minus some. The V and J calls and clone size were taken over from that table, and D and trimming were inferred from the DNA. Of some 35,000 clones listed, 88% are singletons. The TCR comes from a man between 65 and 85 years old with acute or convalescent COVID-19. The specimen sequenced was peripheral blood.

For the CDR3, the DNA is TGTGCCAGCAGTTTACGTCCTAGCGGGGCCTACGAGCAGTACTTC. This sequence encodes CASSLRPSGAYEQYF. The rearrangement joins TRBV27 to TRBJ2-7; TRBD2 agrees at 9 bases. Germline assignment: CDR1 MNHEY and CDR2 SMNVEV (reference sequence). The CDR3 consists of 15 residues. V shed 2 bases and J 2 bases; nucleotides not matched to a gene: 4.